Here is one T cell receptor (beta chain) with its context. Its antigen remains undetermined. Base qualities are missing; no much larger clone stands one base away. According to the germline V gene, CDR1 reads SGHRS and CDR2 reads YFSETQ. There are 15 amino acids in the CDR3, from cysteine to phenylalanine inclusive. Only CDR3 DNA is held: 45 bases, read in frame from base 1. The germline ends are 9 bases apart after V is trimmed by 1 base and J by 0 bases. The sample comes from a study of cytomegalovirus exposure and HLA in healthy donors (dated by TCRdb to between 2016 and 2019). With regard to the full study: In an earlier analysis of under 750 of the donors, under 300 Gb of sequence data and just under 120 million unique TCR beta sequences from about 190 million T cells were reported. An early release covering approximately 600 HLA-typed donors comprised 250 to 350 gigabases of sequencing data and approximately 80 million unique TCR sequences. Of the approximately 400 genotyped donors, over 70% fell in the genetic ancestry cluster associated with self-reported Caucasian donors. The study aimed to test whether cataloging public T cell receptors could reveal signatures of past pathogen exposure. The study used immunosequencing to profile the T cell repertoires of about 670 subjects and linked those repertoires to cytomegalovirus serostatus. In addition to the first cohort of around 670 subjects, a separate validation cohort of some 120 different subjects was used. High-throughput TCR immunosequencing, statistical association of individual TCRs with disease status, and machine learning were combined to predict cytomegalovirus infection status. A later analysis re-examined previously published TCR beta repertoires from roughly 650 donors and added high-resolution HLA genotyping to investigate patterns of TCR occurrence. Rather than drawing on any new phenotypic data, the later analysis identified candidate immune exposures from TCR beta sequences and the way those sequences occurred across donors. To decide whether each TCR beta V gene segment behaved as functional or pseudogenic, an earlier analysis of approximately 590 of the donors relied on high-throughput TCR beta sequencing. Donor age, sex, ethnicity and CMV serostatus were collected together with the repertoire data. Genome-wide SNP genotypes for about three fifths of the roughly 670 donors were used in a later genetic analysis, which treated that subset as a discovery cohort. Every discovery cohort repertoire had been produced on one sequencing platform. Class I and class II HLA loci were covered by the typing at four-digit resolution. Typing coverage differed by locus: A, B, C, DRB1 and DQB1 were typed in about 620-630 donors, DQA1 in 522, DPA1 in 600 to 610, and DPB1 in 472. Because of strong linkage in the cohort, five DR-DQ haplotypes were treated as single units for association and clustering. Among 398 genotyped donors of the cohort, an average of about 240,000 unique TCR beta nucleotide sequences were sequenced per donor, around 18% of them non-productive. The paper's findings and limits, for the study overall: The study listed 164 TCR beta chains as associated with cytomegalovirus. An earlier analysis of around 600 of the donors showed that most TCR beta V segments appeared in productive rearrangements either about 87% or about 30% of the time, which broadly matched IMGT annotations. Linkage disequilibrium might explain the correlated functional status among segregating V segments, but an unknown experimental factor could not be ruled out. A cluster of highly shared sequence variants was judged likely to represent a technical artifact of the sequencing pipeline. In both the original and validation cohorts, the classifier was reported to diagnose cytomegalovirus status with high specificity and sensitivity. Roughly uniform sequencing depth across donors was assumed in presence/absence analyses, although this assumption may not hold. In a later analysis, HLA-associated TCR beta chains were found to be more clonally expanded and to have lower generation probabilities than equally common non-associated chains. Some IMGT-functional V segments, including TRBV6-2 and TRBV6-3, could not be told apart with the 87-base-pair reads, so those segments were excluded. Because some donors lacked HLA typing at each locus, the association tests relied only on the typed subset. CMV serostatus was the only immune exposure information available for the cohort. Across donors, most TCR sequences were observed very rarely, whereas some public TCRs were present in many individuals. V-gene and J-gene trimming of TCR beta chains was associated with a missense DCLRE1C variant in a later genetic analysis, and the association was replicated in an independent cohort. Most CMV-associated TCR beta chains appeared to be HLA-restricted in a later analysis, and the HLA associations seemed to be driven largely by CMV exposure. In a later analysis, the rate of TCR association differed among HLA loci, with DRB1 alleles having the most associated TCRs and HLA-C alleles having the fewest. A further reported finding was that TCR beta sequences accurately predicted the HLA-A and HLA-B alleles for most subjects in the first cohort. A few of the identified cytomegalovirus-associated TCR beta chains were confirmed in vitro to be specific for cytomegalovirus antigens. Because counts were too low, some 17 rarely observed V segments, including chromosome 9 orphons, were excluded from the earlier analysis of some 590 of the donors. A later analysis reported that several top co-occurrence clusters appeared linked to parvovirus B19, influenza, CMV and Epstein-Barr virus. According to a later genetic analysis, donors in an Asian-associated ancestry cluster had fewer N-insertions in productive TCRs than the approximately 630-donor mean. This cohort had only TCR beta chains sequenced, and the lack of alpha or paired-chain data limited which features could be detected. When HLA alleles, especially DR and DQ, strongly co-occurred, TCR associations were difficult to assign to individual alleles. In a later analysis, around 17,000 TCR beta sequences were associated with specific HLA alleles at a false discovery rate of 0.05. It was suggested by the authors that the approach could potentially be generalized to other disease states and immunological phenotypes.

The method behind the library was the immunoSEQ multiplex PCR assay. For the multiplex PCR, a mixture combining 60 forward primers for TCR Vbeta segments and 13 reverse primers for TCR Jbeta segments was used. Amplification of the CDR3 region of rearranged TCR beta genes was performed with a multiplex PCR assay on genomic DNA. On the Illumina HiSeq System, the amplified TCR beta libraries were sequenced as 87-base-pair reads. On the study's bioinformatics: Across the 640 or so repertoires, a later analysis counted 75 million to 90 million unique TCR beta chains, around 11 million of which were shared by at least two donors. To remove PCR and sequencing errors, raw reads were error-corrected and collapsed into unique sequences using a nearest-neighbor algorithm that merged closely related sequences. To assign V, D and J gene segments, CDR3 sequences were aligned to IMGT reference sequences. For a sequence to be retained, at least a six-nucleotide match to both a V gene segment and a J gene segment was required. A rearrangement was called productive if the CDR3 had no stop codons and remained in frame with V and J, and every other rearrangement was called non-productive. CDR3 was defined according to IMGT convention as the region running from the second conserved V-encoded cysteine to the conserved J-encoded phenylalanine. In an earlier analysis of 500 to 650 of the donors, sequences lacking an unambiguous match to a single V gene segment were excluded. An earlier analysis of around 600 of the donors classified V segments as functional when productive rearrangements were above 56.7% and as segregating when the standard deviation between donors was above 5%. A statistical classification framework was built for diagnosing cytomegalovirus status from the catalog of TCR beta chain sequences. V and J gene assignment, in a later analysis, came from comparing TCR nucleotide sequences with IMGT/GENE-DB human TR gene sequences. In a later analysis, CDR3 sequences and most-parsimonious VDJ recombination scenarios were assigned using the TCRdist pipeline. In a later analysis, each TCR beta chain was defined by its CDR3 amino acid sequence together with its V-gene family, and reads lacking a unique V-gene family were excluded. A later analysis removed 450 to 600 highly shared, low-generation-probability nucleotide sequences to deal with suspected cross-contamination and a sequencing artifact. For each public chain, a later analysis derived a clonal expansion index from normalized ranks of inferred template counts within each repertoire. In a later analysis, generation probabilities were computed with a VDJ recombination model fitted to out-of-frame rearrangements, and the resulting probabilities were checked against IGoR. In a later analysis, TCR-TCR, TCR-HLA and TCR-CMV co-occurrence was scored with hypergeometric tests, and a repertoire-size bias correction was applied to TCR pairs. To estimate false discovery rates, a later analysis permuted the HLA or CMV assignments 20 times. In a later analysis, co-occurring TCRs were grouped using DBSCAN, with TCRdist sequence similarity added in when clustering inside HLA-allele-positive subsets. Co-occurrence clustering excluded repertoires with fewer than 30,000 or more than 120,000 public chains, plus five with anomalous nucleotide sharing. Imported from immuneACCESS, the table was reduced by TCRdb to in-frame sequences with V and J called. These copies leave out some clones; in studies compared against another copy, an unresolved V gene accounts for under half, and the cause of the remainder is not known. The DNA gave D and trimming, while V, J and clone size come from that table. For this sample the table gives approximately 99,000 clones, of which around three quarters were detected only once. The ten largest clones represent about 3.1% of the sample.

The cohort was made up of 500 to 850 healthy bone marrow donors. At the time of sampling, every cohort member was nominally healthy, though immune exposures that went unrecorded were likely present. The donor was CMV seropositive and belonged to the group of 250 to 300 seropositive cohort members. Each donor provided a peripheral blood sample, and peripheral blood mononuclear cells were used for TCR beta sequencing. Genomic DNA was extracted from the blood cell samples with the Qiagen DNeasy Blood Extraction Kit. The sequencing sample was made of PBMCs. The V and J genes are TRBV5-1 and TRBJ2-3, with the D gene uncertain. This receptor was obtained from a male donor in good health and CMV-seropositive. For the CDR3, the sequence is CASSLQSESTDTQYF. The bases are TGCGCCAGCAGCTTGCAGTCGGAGAGCACAGATACGCAGTATTTT.